Below, one TCR beta chain is given with its context. Its antigen is not known. The CDR3 extends over 15 amino acids. Germline V gene sequence: CDR1 MGHRA, CDR2 YSYEKL. The V and J ends lost 1 base and 5 bases respectively, with 14 bases between them. Primers included in the PCR were 60 Vbeta and 13 Jbeta primers. Using immunoSEQ multiplex PCR, the repertoire was profiled, and TCRdb retains in-frame clones only, with some absent. The table has some 130,000 clones, about 77% seen once; the top ten hold more than 0.95%. This sample was taken from a study of cytomegalovirus exposure and HLA in healthy donors. Study results and caveats: It was in a later analysis that TCR association rates were seen to vary by HLA locus, highest for DRB1 and lowest for HLA-C. The productive fraction for most TCR beta V segments was about 87% or about 30% in an earlier analysis. The study designated about 160 TCR beta chains cytomegalovirus-associated.

Sequenced sample: PBMCs. This TCR came from a man between 45 and 60 years old in good health and CMV-seronegative. This sequence joins TRBV4-1 and TRBJ1-2, with D unclear. For the CDR3, the DNA is TGCGCCAGCAGCCAAGGCGGGAGTCCTCGGTATGGCTACACCTTC. Protein sequence: CASSQGGSPRYGYTF.